The 9 T cell receptor beta chains reported below all come from one sample, sequenced in a study of blood T cell repertoires in COVID-19. Data came from immunoSEQ multiplex PCR; TCRdb stores just in-frame clones and leaves some out. The data show 150,000 to 200,000 clones, about 85% seen once. The sequencing input was peripheral blood. The source is a woman older than 75 in a cohort sampled during active or convalescent COVID-19.

This sequence joins TRBV6-6 and TRBJ2-7; 8 bases align to TRBD2. V was pared by 5 bases and J by 0 bases, with 9 bases of the junction left unmatched. Germline-derived CDR1 and CDR2 are MNHNY and SVGAGI (reference sequence). The CDR3 covers 16 residues. DNA for the CDR3: TGTGCCAGCAGTCGAGGGGTAGCGGGGCTCTCCTACGAGCAGTACTTC. It encodes CASSRGVAGLSYEQYF.

The chain recombines TRBV5-1 with TRBJ2-1; 7 bases match TRBD2. Germline lookup yields CDR1 SGHRS and CDR2 YFSETQ. CDR3 size: 14 residues. J was trimmed by 0 bases and V by 4 bases; bases with no gene match: 1. DNA of the CDR3: TGCGCCAGCAGCCCGGGGGGCTCCTACAATGAGCAGTTCTTC. Amino acid sequence: CASSPGGSYNEQFF.

The chain is built from TRBV20-1 and TRBJ1-1; D unresolved. CDR3 length: 10 amino acids. Trimming cost V 3 bases and J 6 bases, with 5 bases left between them. Germline loops: CDR1 DFQATT, CDR2 SNEGSKA (reference sequence). This CDR3 reads CSARAPEAFF. The CDR3 coding sequence is TGCAGTGCTAGGGCCCCTGAAGCTTTCTTT.

This chain joins TRBV4-2 and TRBJ2-3; 11 bases are a match to TRBD2. The length of the CDR3 is 18 residues. V lost 1 base to trimming and J lost 2 bases; unmatched junction nucleotides: 8. Per germline, CDR1 LGHNA and CDR2 YNFKEQ. The CDR3 DNA reads TGTGCCAGCAGCCAAGCTGCCATAGCGGGGGGGCCCACAGATACGCAGTATTTT. Residues: CASSQAAIAGGPTDTQYF.

This rearrangement joins TRBV5-4 to TRBJ2-7; D gene uncertain. V lost 2 bases and J lost 2, with 8 bases in between. CDR1 and CDR2 from the germline V gene are SGHNT and YYREEE (reference sequence). This CDR3 has 13 residues. CDR3 sequence (DNA): TGTGCCAGCAGCTTTGCCGGAGCCTACGAGCAGTACTTC. Translation gives CASSFAGAYEQYF.

The chain uses TRBV27 and TRBJ2-2, with 7 bases lining up with TRBD2. The trim removed 8 bases at V and 3 bases at J, leaving 6 bases unmatched. This CDR3 is 14 amino acids long. Per germline, CDR1 MNHEY and CDR2 SMNVEV (reference sequence). CDR3 coding DNA: TGTGCCAGCGGGGACTACCCCCACACCGGGGAGCTGTTTTTT. Protein sequence: CASGDYPHTGELFF.

This clone was seen a handful of times. In DNA form, the CDR3 reads TGTGCCAGCAGGCCTACAGGGACCTACGAGCAGTACTTC. Its translation is CASRPTGTYEQYF. The chain uses TRBV6-2 or TRBV6-3 and TRBJ2-7; D is possibly TRBD1 (6 bases). The CDR3 loop spans 13 amino acids. CDR1 and CDR2 from the germline V gene are MNHEY and SVGEGT. Trimming removed 6 bases at V and 2 bases at J, with 11 bases between.

A few counts support this clone. The chain carries TRBV28 and TRBJ1-6; maybe TRBD1 (5 bases). Germline CDR1 MDHEN, CDR2 SYDVKM. Trimming cost V 6 bases and J 6 bases, with 12 bases left between them. This CDR3 comprises 14 residues. DNA of the CDR3: TGTGCCAGCAGCCAGGCGGGGCCTAATTCACCCCTCCACTTT. Amino acids: CASSQAGPNSPLHF.

The chain combines TRBV3-1 (or the pseudogene TRBV3-2) with TRBJ1-4; the match to TRBD1 covers 8 bases. V lost 1 base to trimming and J lost 5 bases; unmatched junction nucleotides: 0. Germline V gene data show CDR1 as LGHDT and CDR2 as YNNKEL (reference sequence). The CDR3 loop spans 14 amino acids. The CDR3 nucleotides read TGTGCCAGCAGCCAAGGGACAGGGAATGAAAAACTGTTTTTT. It specifies CASSQGTGNEKLFF.